A single sample gave rise to the 17 T cell receptor beta chains below, sequenced in a study of CD4 and CD8 cells across lung adenocarcinoma regions. TCRdb reanalysed the PCR reads using MiXCR and keeps one entry per CDR3 protein. The repertoire holds around 11,000 distinct CDR3 sequences, with about 48% as singletons. Sequencing used CD4+ T cells from the center of a lung tumor. The receptors here all came from a male donor with lung adenocarcinoma. The CD4 and CD8 labels of this study may be unreliable.

This clonotype qualifies as medium-sized. J is TRBJ2-3 and V is TRBV27; 14 nucleotides match TRBD2. The J segment lost 1 base and the V segment lost 4 bases, leaving 1 base of the junction unmatched. CDR3 length: 16 amino acids. Looked up from germline, CDR1 is MNHEY and CDR2 is SMNVEV (reference sequence). This CDR3 reads CASSSGLAGGTDTQYF. The CDR3 bases are TGTGCCAGCAGTTCGGGACTAGCGGGGGGCACAGATACGCAGTATTTT.

This clonotype was picked up a small number of times. This rearrangement joins TRBV27 to TRBJ2-1; no clear D gene. The DNA end lines up better with TRBJ2-7; the J call may be wrong. The CDR3 extends over 14 amino acids. Germline CDR1 is MNHEY and CDR2 is SMNVEV (reference sequence). The CDR3: CASSLLGISYEQYF. CDR3 sequence (DNA): TGTGCCAGCAGTTTATTGGGGATTTCCTACGAGCAGTACTTC.

In DNA, the CDR3 is TGTGCCAGCAGTCGAACCGAAAAGCTTCCCTGGATTTCGAACACCGGGGAGCTGTTTTTT. Residues: CASSRTEKLPWISNTGELFF. The J gene is TRBJ2-2, the V gene TRBV27; D uncertain. CDR3 length: 20 amino acids. Germline V lookup: CDR1 MNHEY, CDR2 SMNVEV (reference sequence). V was pared by 5 bases and J by 0 bases, with 25 bases between.

The chain carries TRBV6-5 and TRBJ2-1; 9 bases match TRBD2. Germline V gene data show CDR1 as MNHEY and CDR2 as SVGAGI. Trimming cost V 4 bases and J 5 bases; bases outside gene matches: 6. The CDR3 has 15 amino acids. The CDR3: CASSSGVAGDNEQFF. CDR3 coding DNA: TGTGCCAGCAGTTCCGGAGTAGCGGGAGACAATGAGCAGTTCTTC.

This clonotype has only one observation. The chain recombines TRBV12-3 or TRBV12-4 with TRBJ2-4, with D maybe TRBD2 (6 bases). The J call may be incorrect, as the DNA end agrees better with TRBJ2-1. This CDR3 has 15 residues. CDR3 nucleotide sequence: TGTGCCAGCAACCCCGGACGGGGAGGCAAAAACAATCAGTTCTTC. As protein: CASNPGRGGKNNQFF.

The J gene is TRBJ2-1, the V gene TRBV12-3 or TRBV12-4; 13 positions match TRBD2. V was pared by 4 bases and J by 4 bases, with 13 bases of the junction left unmatched. This CDR3 is 19 amino acids long. The CDR3 DNA is TGTGCCAGCAGTTACCGGCCGTCCCGACTAGCGGGGGGATACAATGAGCAGTTCTTC. Its protein is CASSYRPSRLAGGYNEQFF.

CDR3 DNA sequence: TGTGCCAGCAGTTCCCCGGGACAAAAATACGAGCAGTACTTC. It translates to CASSSPGQKYEQYF. This rearrangement joins TRBV27 to TRBJ2-1, with D tentatively TRBD1 (6 bases). The J call may not be correct, given that the DNA end is closer to TRBJ2-7. Germline lookup yields CDR1 MNHEY and CDR2 SMNVEV (reference sequence). The CDR3 is 14 amino acids.

This chain uses TRBV27 with TRBJ2-5; D is unclear. CDR3 length equals 11 residues. Germline CDR1 reads MNHEY; CDR2 reads SMNVEV (reference sequence). Trimming cost V 10 bases and J 6 bases, with 12 bases left between them. CDR3 DNA sequence: TGTGCCACCCAAGCAGCCAAGACCCAGTACTTC. Protein product: CATQAAKTQYF.

In its sample, this clonotype is medium-sized. The CDR3 DNA follows: TGTGCCTTTGACCGGGGAAGGTATGGCTACACCTTC. Amino acid sequence: CAFDRGRYGYTF. The rearrangement links TRBV6-1 to TRBJ1-2; D gene unclear. The V gene lost 11 bases and the J gene lost 5 bases, with 15 bases spanning the gap. Germline CDR1 MNHNS, CDR2 SASEGT. The CDR3 extends over 12 amino acids.

The table lists this clonotype with a few counts. The V call is TRBV12-5, the J call TRBJ2-1; 8 nucleotides agree with TRBD2. The germline V gene has CDR1 LGHNT and CDR2 FRNRAP. Germline trimming cut 0 bases from V and 5 bases from J; bases unmatched to any gene: 12. This CDR3 has 18 amino acids. The CDR3 loop reads CASGLVLGSAGGHNEQFF. In DNA, the CDR3 is TGTGCTAGTGGTTTGGTACTTGGGTCGGCGGGGGGACACAATGAGCAGTTCTTC.

The chain combines TRBV6-5 with TRBJ2-1; 7 bases match TRBD2. From germline, CDR1 is MNHEY and CDR2 SVGAGI. V dropped 4 bases and J dropped 9; count of bases not matched to a gene: 15. The CDR3 sequence is 16 residues long. The CDR3 region is CASSWSKGGSVSEQFF. The CDR3 DNA follows: TGTGCCAGCAGTTGGTCCAAGGGCGGGAGCGTCAGTGAGCAGTTCTTC.

The CDR3 bases are TGTGCCAGCAGCTTAGAGCTCCAAGAGACCCAGTACTTC. Protein sequence: CASSLELQETQYF. The genes are TRBV7-6 and TRBJ2-5; the D is unclear. The CDR3 totals 13 residues. Between the trimmed V and J ends, which lost 1 base and 1 base, there was a span of 4 bases. CDR1 SGHVS and CDR2 FNYEAQ come from the germline V gene.

This clonotype was detected a few times. The chain employs TRBV6-2 or TRBV6-3 and TRBJ2-3; 7 nucleotides align to TRBD2. The length of the CDR3 is 15 residues. With V trimmed by 5 bases and J by 3 bases, 8 bases remained unmatched. Germline V gene data show CDR1 as MNHEY and CDR2 as SVGEGT. The CDR3 nucleotides read TGTGCCAGCAGTACCATCCGGGAGGTAACAGATACGCAGTATTTT. Protein sequence: CASSTIREVTDTQYF.

The CDR3 sequence: CAISESGFGTDTQYF. DNA of the CDR3: TGTGCCATCAGTGAGTCTGGGTTTGGCACAGATACGCAGTATTTT. The chain recombines TRBV10-3 with TRBJ2-3; D not certain. Trimming removed 0 bases from V and 1 base from J, with 8 bases in between. The V gene's germline CDR1 is ENHRY and CDR2 SYGVKD. The CDR3 is 15 residues long.

This clonotype was counted once. This chain links TRBV27 with TRBJ2-2; D gene unclear. Germline-derived CDR1 and CDR2 are MNHEY and SMNVEV (reference sequence). With 5 bases removed from V and 5 bases from J, the gap between germline ends came to 6 bases. CDR3 length: 12 amino acids. The CDR3 DNA sequence: TGTGCCAGCAGTCCTCTTACCGGGGAGCTGTTTTTT. Translating gives CASSPLTGELFF.

This clonotype was recorded once. Sequence at one end of the junction differs from germline and may be a read error. The J gene is TRBJ2-3, the V gene TRBV6-1; tentatively, D is TRBD1 (6 bases). Germline CDR1 reads MNHNS; CDR2 reads SASEGT. The CDR3 is 14 amino acids. CDR3 sequence reads: CAGSGVGGQDTQYF. The CDR3 DNA sequence: TGTGCGGGCAGTGGGGTTGGGGGCCAAGATACCCAGTATTTT.

Comments on this clonotype: One end of the junction varies from germline; a read error may be responsible. The chain has TRBV10-2 and TRBJ2-3; D possibly uses TRBD1 or TRBD2 (5 bases each). The CDR3 has 13 amino acids. Germline lookup yields CDR1 WSHSY and CDR2 SAAADI. The CDR3 DNA follows: TGTGTCACGGGGCGGTTAGCCAAAAATACGCAGTACTTT. It codes for CVTGRLAKNTQYF.